The 22 T cell receptor beta chains given below trace back to one sample, sequenced in a study of CD8+ T cells in alopecia areata. cDNA prepared by RNA extraction and subsequent reverse transcription served as the template for sequencing. Some clones are missing from TCRdb's copy, which holds only in-frame ones; the method was immunoSEQ multiplex PCR. The table records some 150,000 clones, 58% of them present only once. The sequencing used CD4+ T cells sorted from blood, collected at week 0. The receptors were gathered from a human donor with alopecia areata.

The chain links TRBV4-1 to TRBJ1-5; 10 bases fit TRBD1. This CDR3 is built from 16 residues. Germline loops: CDR1 MGHRA, CDR2 YSYEKL. V gave up 6 bases and J gave up 2 bases; unmatched junction bases: 7. The CDR3 DNA reads TGCGCCAGCAGAGCGACAGGGGGCCCTCGCAATCAGCCCCAGCATTTT. Translating gives CASRATGGPRNQPQHF.

This sequence joins TRBV6-5 and TRBJ1-1, with D possibly TRBD1 on 6 matching bases. From germline, CDR1 is MNHEY and CDR2 SVGAGI. This CDR3 is 14 amino acids long. V was pared by 5 bases and J by 1 base, with 11 bases between. CDR3 loop: CASSRTAPNTEAFF. The CDR3, as DNA: TGTGCCAGCAGTCGGACAGCACCGAACACTGAAGCTTTCTTT.

This rearrangement joins TRBV5-4 to TRBJ2-3; 8 nucleotides agree with TRBD1. Trimming at V came to 3 bases and at J to 4 bases, leaving 4 bases not matched to a gene. This CDR3 region has 14 residues. Germline lookup yields CDR1 SGHNT and CDR2 YYREEE (reference sequence). For the CDR3, the DNA is TGTGCCAGCAGCTATGGACAGGGACCAGATACGCAGTATTTT. It is translated as CASSYGQGPDTQYF.

This clone has only a few counts. At one end, the junction sequence differs from germline, possibly due to a read error. The rearrangement links TRBV13 to TRBJ2-3; D ambiguous. In germline, CDR1 is PRHDT, CDR2 FYEKMQ (reference sequence). CDR3 length: 12 residues. CDR3 loop: CASSLGRDTQYF. The CDR3 DNA sequence: TGTGCCAGCAGTTTAGGGCGCGATACGCAGTATTTT.

The rearrangement joins TRBV5-1 to TRBJ2-1; 7 bases align to TRBD2. The germline CDR1 and CDR2 sequences are SGHRS and YFSETQ. CDR3 size: 16 residues. The junction had 17 bases not matched to a gene; V was cut back by 4 bases and J by 10 bases. The CDR3 protein is CASSQAGEGWKWEQFF. The CDR3 region has the DNA TGCGCCAGCAGCCAAGCCGGGGAGGGATGGAAATGGGAGCAGTTCTTC.

V and J are TRBV29-1 and TRBJ1-1; weak D call: TRBD1 (5 bases). With 6 bases removed from V and 0 bases from J, the gap between germline ends came to 11 bases. Germline loops: CDR1 SQVTM, CDR2 ANQGSEA. This CDR3 is built from 13 residues. The CDR3 DNA reads TGCAGCGTCGGACAAGGGTTGAACACTGAAGCTTTCTTT. Its translation: CSVGQGLNTEAFF. The full variable domain, its missing parts supplied by reference TRBV29-1 and TRBJ1-1, is SAVISQKPSRDICQRGTSLTIQCQVDSQVTMMFWYRQQPGQSLTLIATANQGSEATYESGFVIDKFPISRPNLTFSTLTVSNMSPEDSSIYLCSVGQGLNTEAFFGQGTRLTVV.

In this sample, this clone turned up once. The chain recombines TRBV5-1 with TRBJ1-5; TRBD1 aligns across 7 bases. The V segment lost 1 base and the J segment 4 bases; nucleotides outside the gene matches: 5. CDR1 is SGHRS, CDR2 YFSETQ, per germline. The CDR3 loop spans 15 amino acids. CDR3 DNA: TGCGCCAGCAGCTTGCTTACAGGGGCGAATCAGCCCCAGCATTTT. Encoded protein: CASSLLTGANQPQHF. The whole variable domain, filled in from reference TRBV5-1 and TRBJ1-5, reads KAGVTQTPRYLIKTRGQQVTLSCSPISGHRSVSWYQQTPGQGLQFLFEYFSETQRNKGNFPGRFSGRQFSNSRSEMNVSTLELGDSALYLCASSLLTGANQPQHFGDGTRLSIL.

The J gene is TRBJ1-1, the V gene TRBV7-2; tentative D call: TRBD1 (6 bases). CDR3 size: 13 residues. V was trimmed by 5 bases and J by 10 bases, leaving 17 bases between them. Looked up from germline, CDR1 is SGHTA and CDR2 is FQGNSA. The CDR3 here is CASSLRIGQPAFF. Written as DNA, the CDR3 is TGTGCCAGCAGCCTAAGGATCGGACAGCCAGCTTTCTTT.

The chain couples TRBV19 to TRBJ1-2; 9 nucleotides match TRBD1. Looked up from germline, CDR1 is LNHDA and CDR2 is SQIVND (reference sequence). V shed 3 bases and J 6 bases; nucleotides not matched to a gene: 5. The CDR3 sequence is 14 residues long. The CDR3 region is CASSMDRGSDGYTF. In DNA form, the CDR3 reads TGTGCCAGTAGTATGGACAGGGGATCGGATGGCTACACCTTC.

This chain links TRBV9 with TRBJ1-6; 7 bases match TRBD1. The CDR3 extends over 15 amino acids. In germline, CDR1 is SGDLS, CDR2 YYNGEE. After removal of 0 bases from V and 8 bases from J, the junction contained 5 bases not matched to a gene. CDR3 sequence: CASSVEDRRDSPLHF. The CDR3 DNA sequence: TGTGCCAGCAGCGTAGAGGACAGGAGGGATTCACCCCTCCACTTT.

V is TRBV29-1 and J is TRBJ2-5, with D possibly being TRBD1 (6 bases). The CDR3 spans 13 residues. Trimming left V 1 base short and J 4 bases short, with 10 bases between. Germline V lookup: CDR1 SQVTM, CDR2 ANQGSEA. The chain's CDR3 is CSVEVSRGETQYF. The CDR3 coding sequence is TGCAGCGTTGAAGTTAGCAGGGGAGAGACCCAGTACTTC.

The chain employs TRBV18 and TRBJ1-1; a weak D match, TRBD1 (6 bases). Per the germline V gene, CDR1 is KGHSH and CDR2 is LQKENI. Trimming took off 5 bases at V and 4 bases at J, with 20 bases between the two ends. The CDR3 has 16 residues. CDR3 amino acids: CASSSAWGAQGTEAFF. The CDR3 DNA is TGTGCCAGCTCATCAGCTTGGGGGGCCCAGGGCACTGAAGCTTTCTTT.

The chain has TRBV29-1 and TRBJ2-2; no clear D. The germline V gene has CDR1 SQVTM and CDR2 ANQGSEA. Trimming removed 4 bases from V and 6 bases from J, with 9 bases in between. CDR3 size: 12 residues. The CDR3 DNA reads as TGCAGCGTTGGCCAAAGCCCCGGGGAGCTGTTTTTT. Amino acids: CSVGQSPGELFF.

CDR3 in amino acids: CARAKGQPNTEAFF. In nucleotides, the CDR3 is TGTGCCAGAGCGAAGGGACAGCCGAACACTGAAGCTTTCTTT. The rearrangement joins TRBV2 to TRBJ1-1; the match to TRBD1 covers 7 bases. Germline lookup yields CDR1 SNHLY and CDR2 FYNNEI. The J segment lost 1 base and the V segment lost 9 bases, leaving 8 bases of the junction unmatched. This CDR3 region has 14 residues.

The chain links TRBV7-2 to TRBJ2-7, with a tentative D call TRBD1 (6 bases). V dropped 2 bases and J dropped 0 bases, with 8 bases sitting between them. Germline V gene sequence: CDR1 SGHTA, CDR2 FQGNSA. The CDR3 loop spans 14 amino acids. The CDR3 coding sequence is TGTGCCAGCAGCTTAAGGACAGACTCCTACGAGCAGTACTTC. It translates to CASSLRTDSYEQYF.

This rearrangement joins TRBV5-1 to TRBJ2-5; D ambiguous. The V end was cut by 0 bases, the J end by 2 bases, with 8 bases between. CDR3 length: 14 residues. From germline, CDR1 is SGHRS and CDR2 YFSETQ. The CDR3 reads CASSLAVQQETQYF. CDR3 nucleotide sequence: TGCGCCAGCAGCTTGGCAGTGCAACAAGAGACCCAGTACTTC.

This chain joins TRBV6-6 and TRBJ2-1; 8 bases fit TRBD2. The germline CDR1 and CDR2 sequences are MNHNY and SVGAGI (reference sequence). V was clipped by 4 bases and J by 0 bases; unmatched bases: 5. This CDR3 spans 16 amino acids. The CDR3 DNA is TGTGCCAGCAGTTCCCTCGGGACTAGCTCCTACAATGAGCAGTTCTTC. As protein: CASSSLGTSSYNEQFF.

The chain couples TRBV29-1 to TRBJ2-7, with TRBD1 matching over 8 bases. Germline trimming cut 6 bases from V and 6 bases from J; bases unmatched to any gene: 4. The CDR3 spans 11 residues. CDR1 SQVTM and CDR2 ANQGSEA come from the germline V gene. The CDR3 spells CSVKDRGEQYF. CDR3 sequence (DNA): TGCAGCGTAAAAGACAGGGGCGAGCAGTACTTC.

J is TRBJ2-5 and V is TRBV7-2; possibly TRBD1 for D (6 bases). The CDR3 runs to 14 residues. Germline loops: CDR1 SGHTA, CDR2 FQGNSA. With 6 bases removed from V and 5 bases from J, the gap between germline ends came to 16 bases. The CDR3 DNA follows: TGTGCCAGCAGGCCCCTCAGGGGTGGGGAGACCCAGTACTTC. It translates to CASRPLRGGETQYF.

The chain joins TRBV30 to TRBJ1-2; no reliable D call. The germline gives CDR1 GTSNPN, CDR2 SVGIG (reference sequence). V lost 0 bases and J lost 8, with 7 bases in between. This CDR3 comprises 11 residues. CDR3 DNA: TGTGCCTGGAGTGTTTCGCCCGGCTACACCTTC. Translation gives CAWSVSPGYTF.

About this clone: Other nucleotide sequences from this sample produce the same CDR3. The rearrangement links TRBV5-6 to TRBJ2-1, with TRBD2 matching over 7 bases. In germline, CDR1 is SGHDT, CDR2 YYEEEE. This CDR3 has 15 amino acids. Germline trimming cut 0 bases from V and 4 bases from J; bases unmatched to any gene: 4. CDR3 in amino acids: CASSLGLAEYNEQFF. The CDR3 DNA follows: TGTGCCAGCAGCTTGGGGCTAGCGGAATACAATGAGCAGTTCTTC.

The chain employs TRBV2 and TRBJ2-1; D perhaps matches TRBD1 (6 bases). Trimming left V 6 bases short and J 0 bases short, with 12 bases between. The germline V gene encodes CDR1 SNHLY and CDR2 FYNNEI. The CDR3 totals 15 residues. The CDR3 coding sequence is TGTGCCAGCAGGACGACAGGTAGCTCCTACAATGAGCAGTTCTTC. It encodes CASRTTGSSYNEQFF.